Reported below is one T cell receptor (beta chain). CDR1 and CDR2 from the germline V gene are MNHEY and SVGAGI. The CDR3 has 16 amino acids. V gave up 4 bases and J gave up 0 bases, with 15 bases separating them. This record comes from a study of control samples from healthy donors and cancer patients. Sequenced by immunoSEQ multiplex PCR; TCRdb stores in-frame clones only, minus some. Of about 120,000 clones listed, around 89% are singletons. This chain uses TRBV6-5 with TRBJ1-2; D ambiguous. The clonotype originates from a man aged 45-65 years in good health. Sequenced sample: blood. CDR3 sequence (DNA): TGTGCCAGCAGTTCCCTCCCCGACCGTTCTAACTATGGCTACACCTTC. Its protein is CASSSLPDRSNYGYTF.